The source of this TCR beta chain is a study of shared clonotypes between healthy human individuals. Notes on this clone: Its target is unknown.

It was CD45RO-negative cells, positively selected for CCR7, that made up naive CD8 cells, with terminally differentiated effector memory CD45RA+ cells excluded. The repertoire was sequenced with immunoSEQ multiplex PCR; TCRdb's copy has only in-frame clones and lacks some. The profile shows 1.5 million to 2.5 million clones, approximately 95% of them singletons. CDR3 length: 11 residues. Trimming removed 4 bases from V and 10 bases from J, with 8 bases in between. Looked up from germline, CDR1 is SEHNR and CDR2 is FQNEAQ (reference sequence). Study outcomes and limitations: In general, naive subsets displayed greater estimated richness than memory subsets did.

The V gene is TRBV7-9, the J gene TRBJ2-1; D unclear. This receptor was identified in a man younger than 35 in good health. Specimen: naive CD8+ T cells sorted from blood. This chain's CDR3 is CASSSLEEQFF. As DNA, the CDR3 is TGTGCCAGCAGCTCGTTAGAGGAGCAGTTCTTC. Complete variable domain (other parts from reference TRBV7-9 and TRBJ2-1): DTGVSQNPRHKITKRGQNVTFRCDPISEHNRLYWYRQTLGQGPEFLTYFQNEAQLEKSRLLSDRFSAERPKGSFSTLEIQRTEQGDSAMYLCASSSLEEQFFGPGTRLTVL.